This entry is about one TCR beta chain. What it binds is not known. The data originate from a study of cytomegalovirus exposure and HLA in healthy donors. Study context: Roughly 180 million T cells yielded under 130 million unique TCR beta sequences in earlier analysis.

Researchers ran the PCR with 60 Vbeta and 13 Jbeta primers. Clones were sequenced by immunoSEQ multiplex PCR, and TCRdb holds only the in-frame ones, with some missing. The sample gives some 99,000 clones, just under 70% of which show up once; 5% to 7% is in the top ten. Findings and limits, study-wide: When the data were analyzed later, several of the most significant clusters appeared to be linked to common viral pathogens.

The CDR3 is made up of 14 amino acids. Losses at the gene ends were 4 bases for V and 2 bases for J; bases not matched to a gene: 2. Germline values: CDR1 SQVTM, CDR2 ANQGSEA. The J gene is TRBJ2-3, the V gene TRBV29-1, with 11 bases that match TRBD1. The sequence was collected from a woman between 65 and 79 years old in good health and CMV-seropositive. Sequences were obtained from PBMCs. CDR3 sequence: CSVGGQGVTDTQYF. The CDR3 region has the DNA TGCAGCGTTGGGGGACAGGGGGTCACAGATACGCAGTATTTT.